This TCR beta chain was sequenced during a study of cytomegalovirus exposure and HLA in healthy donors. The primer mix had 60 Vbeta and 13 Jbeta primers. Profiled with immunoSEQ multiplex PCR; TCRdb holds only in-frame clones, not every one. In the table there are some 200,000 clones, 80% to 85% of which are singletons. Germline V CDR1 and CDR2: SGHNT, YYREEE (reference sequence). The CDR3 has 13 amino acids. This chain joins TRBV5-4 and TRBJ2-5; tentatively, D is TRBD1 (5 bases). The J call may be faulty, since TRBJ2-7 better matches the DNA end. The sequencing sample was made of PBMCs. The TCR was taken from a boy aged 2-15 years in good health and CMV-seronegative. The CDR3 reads CASTIDRAYEQYF. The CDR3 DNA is TGTGCCAGCACGATTGACAGAGCCTACGAGCAGTACTTC.